Sequencing of this T cell receptor (beta chain) was carried out in a study of blood T cell repertoires in COVID-19. Study as a whole: The analysed material was cDNA or gDNA that came from T cells, B-cell-depleted T cells, or PBMCs.

Germline V gene sequence: CDR1 SGHRS, CDR2 YFSETQ. The CDR3 consists of 15 residues. V gave up 0 bases and J gave up 6 bases, with 13 bases separating them. Original processing methods: Amplification from reference gene primers served as the basis for estimated nucleated cell counts. Sequencing was performed with immunoSEQ multiplex PCR; in TCRdb, only in-frame clones are kept and a portion is missing. V, J and clone size derive from that table, while D and trimming were established from the DNA sequence. The sample consists of hundreds of thousands of clones, 75% to 90% of them appearing once. As regards this clone: The same CDR3 is also encoded by other DNA sequences in this sample.

Patients at the Seattle site were enrolled during active infection and followed longitudinally. Input material: peripheral blood. This chain uses TRBV5-1 with TRBJ2-1; D not resolved. The TCR originated in a woman in her fifties or sixties with COVID-19, enrolled during active disease. In DNA form, the CDR3 reads TGCGCCAGCAGCTTGGTGGCAGGTTCGCTCAATGAGCAGTTCTTC. As protein: CASSLVAGSLNEQFF. Full variable domain (missing parts from reference TRBV5-1 and TRBJ2-1): KAGVTQTPRYLIKTRGQQVTLSCSPISGHRSVSWYQQTPGQGLQFLFEYFSETQRNKGNFPGRFSGRQFSNSRSEMNVSTLELGDSALYLCASSLVAGSLNEQFFGPGTRLTVL.